These 3 T cell receptor beta chains originate from one sample sequenced in a study of OX40 agonist ivuxolimab in advanced cancers. Library generation was performed with the immunoSEQ multiplex PCR assay. TCRdb stores this immuneACCESS table with in-frame sequences only. Part of the clones is absent; in the studies checked, under half of the shortfall reflects unresolved V genes, and no reason is known for the rest. Here the sample has 42,000 or so clones; roughly 90% occur a single time. Clones ranked in the top ten supply around 0.63% of the sample. The sample here was CD4+ or CD8+ T cells sorted from blood, taken in a trial of the OX40 agonist ivuxolimab. The receptors originated from an adult with an advanced solid tumor such as melanoma, head and neck, liver or kidney cancer.

This chain connects TRBV7-6 to TRBJ1-2; 7 positions match TRBD1. Germline V gene data show CDR1 as SGHVS and CDR2 as FNYEAQ. The CDR3 has 12 amino acids. With V trimmed by 5 bases and J by 8 bases, 5 bases remained unmatched. The CDR3 is CASSRTGAGYTF. The CDR3 DNA reads as TGTGCCAGCAGCCGAACAGGGGCCGGCTACACCTTC.

The chain uses TRBV5-3 and TRBJ1-2, with 7 bases aligning to TRBD1. TRBV5-3 falls under the ORF class, with uncertain function. The V and J ends lost 4 bases and 9 bases, in that order; junction bases with no gene match: 6. The CDR3 spans 12 residues. CDR3: CARSHRQGSYTF. The CDR3 DNA is TGTGCCAGAAGCCACCGACAGGGTAGCTACACCTTC.

This clone was seen only once. This sequence joins TRBV5-6 and TRBJ1-4, with TRBD1 matching 8 bases. CDR3 length: 14 residues. Germline trimming cut 4 bases from V and 7 bases from J; bases unmatched to any gene: 6. The germline V gene has CDR1 SGHDT and CDR2 YYEEEE. CDR3 loop: CASSQQGASEKLFF. In DNA form, the CDR3 reads TGTGCCAGCAGCCAGCAGGGGGCGTCTGAAAAACTGTTTTTT.